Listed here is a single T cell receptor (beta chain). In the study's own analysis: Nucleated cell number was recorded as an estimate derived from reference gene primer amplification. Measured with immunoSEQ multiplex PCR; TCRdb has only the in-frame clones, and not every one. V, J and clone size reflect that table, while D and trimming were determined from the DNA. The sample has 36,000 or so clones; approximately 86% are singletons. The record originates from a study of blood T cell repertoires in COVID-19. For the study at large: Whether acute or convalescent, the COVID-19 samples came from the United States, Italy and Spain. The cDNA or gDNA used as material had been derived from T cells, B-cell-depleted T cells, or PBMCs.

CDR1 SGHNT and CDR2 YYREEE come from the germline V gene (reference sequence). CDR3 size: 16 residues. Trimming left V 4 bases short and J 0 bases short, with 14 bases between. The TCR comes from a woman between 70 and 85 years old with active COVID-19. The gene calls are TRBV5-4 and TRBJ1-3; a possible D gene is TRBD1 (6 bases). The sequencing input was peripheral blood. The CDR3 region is CASSTYGQSSGNTIYF. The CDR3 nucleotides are TGTGCCAGCAGCACCTACGGACAGAGCTCTGGAAACACCATATATTTT. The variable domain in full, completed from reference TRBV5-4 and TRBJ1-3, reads ETGVTQSPTHLIKTRGQQVTLRCSSQSGHNTVSWYQQALGQGPQFIFQYYREEENGRGNFPPRFSGLQFPNYSSELNVNALELDDSALYLCASSTYGQSSGNTIYFGEGSWLTVV.